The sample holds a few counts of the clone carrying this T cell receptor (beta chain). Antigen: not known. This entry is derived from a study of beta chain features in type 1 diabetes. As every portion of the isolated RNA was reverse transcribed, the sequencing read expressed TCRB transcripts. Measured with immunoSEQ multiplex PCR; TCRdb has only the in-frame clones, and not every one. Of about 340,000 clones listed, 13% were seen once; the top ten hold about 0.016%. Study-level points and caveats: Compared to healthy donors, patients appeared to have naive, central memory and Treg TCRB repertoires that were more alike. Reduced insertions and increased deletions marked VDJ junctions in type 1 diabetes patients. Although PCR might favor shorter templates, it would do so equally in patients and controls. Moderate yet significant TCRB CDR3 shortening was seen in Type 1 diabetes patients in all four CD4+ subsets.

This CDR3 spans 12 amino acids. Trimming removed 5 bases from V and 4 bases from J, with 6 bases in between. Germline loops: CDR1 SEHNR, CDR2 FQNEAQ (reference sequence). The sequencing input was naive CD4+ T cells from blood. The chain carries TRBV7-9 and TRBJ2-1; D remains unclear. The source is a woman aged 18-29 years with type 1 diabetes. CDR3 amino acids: CASSPVYNEQFF. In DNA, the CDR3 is TGTGCCAGCAGCCCGGTGTACAATGAGCAGTTCTTC.